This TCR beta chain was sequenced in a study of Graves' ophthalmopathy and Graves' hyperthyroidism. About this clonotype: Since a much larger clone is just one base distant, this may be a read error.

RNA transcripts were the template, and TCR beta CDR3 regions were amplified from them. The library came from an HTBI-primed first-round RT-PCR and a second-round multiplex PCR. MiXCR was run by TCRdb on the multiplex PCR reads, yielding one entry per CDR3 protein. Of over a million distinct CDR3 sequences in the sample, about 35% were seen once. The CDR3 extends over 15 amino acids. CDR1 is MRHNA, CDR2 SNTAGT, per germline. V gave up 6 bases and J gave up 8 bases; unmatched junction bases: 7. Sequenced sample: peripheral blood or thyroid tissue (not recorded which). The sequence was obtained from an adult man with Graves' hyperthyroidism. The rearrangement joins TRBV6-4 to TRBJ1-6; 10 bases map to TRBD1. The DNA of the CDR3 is TGTGCCAGCAGCCCCAGACAGGGGGCTTATTCACCCCTCCACTTT. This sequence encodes CASSPRQGAYSPLHF.